A selection of T cell receptor beta chains follows, all from one sample in a study of T cell responses to AZD1222 COVID-19 vaccine. Sequenced by immunoSEQ multiplex PCR; TCRdb stores in-frame clones only, minus some. The repertoire includes under 150,000 clones, 92% of them detected once, and about 1.6% sits in the top ten. This specimen was peripheral blood, taken 28 days after the second AZD1222 dose. These receptors came from an adult who received the AZD1222 COVID-19 vaccine. Both conserved end residues are part of each CDR3. The D gene is left open where the match is weak. Size is omitted from some rows. Given values are once, few, many or a class for expanded clones.

clone_size	d_call	v_call	j_call	cdr3_aa	cdr3_nt
.	.	TRBV12-3/TRBV12-4	TRBJ2-7	CASTRDLTYEQYF	TGTGCCAGCACCCGGGACCTAACCTACGAGCAGTACTTC
.	TRBD1	TRBV5-6	TRBJ2-7	CASSPGQGSTYEQYF	TGTGCCAGCAGCCCCGGACAGGGGAGTACCTACGAGCAGTACTTC
.	.	TRBV19	TRBJ2-3	CASSRDLRTAASPNTQYF	TGTGCCAGTAGTAGGGACTTACGTACGGCGGCCTCCCCTAATACGCAGTATTTT
once	TRBD2	TRBV7-8	TRBJ2-1	CASSFMIAGGRGQFF	TGTGCCAGCAGCTTCATGATAGCGGGAGGCCGGGGGCAGTTCTTC
.	TRBD1	TRBV3-1/TRBV3-2	TRBJ1-5	CASSPGLGQGVFYNQPQHF	TGTGCCAGCAGCCCAGGGTTGGGACAGGGGGTGTTCTACAATCAGCCCCAGCATTTT
.	TRBD1	TRBV28	TRBJ2-5	CASSYQDRVETQYF	TGTGCCAGCAGCTATCAGGACAGGGTTGAGACCCAGTACTTC
.	TRBD1	TRBV28	TRBJ2-7	CASSFLGTGPYEQYF	TGTGCCAGCAGTTTCTTAGGGACAGGACCCTACGAGCAGTACTTC
.	TRBD2	TRBV15	TRBJ2-1	CATSSGTSGYNEQFF	TGTGCCACCAGCAGTGGGACTAGCGGCTACAATGAGCAGTTCTTC
.	.	TRBV6-2/TRBV6-3	TRBJ2-2	CASSYPLLDERFRDTGELFF	TGTGCCAGCAGTTACCCCCTCTTGGATGAGCGGTTCCGAGACACCGGGGAGCTGTTTTTT
.	.	TRBV4-1	TRBJ1-1	CASSQLRPGEAFF	TGCGCCAGCAGCCAACTCAGGCCAGGTGAAGCTTTCTTT
.	.	TRBV4-1	TRBJ1-3	CASSLGPTSGNTIYF	TGCGCCAGCAGCCTAGGACCGACTTCTGGAAACACCATATATTTT
.	.	TRBV28	TRBJ1-5	CASSITDQPQHF	TGTGCCAGCAGCATAACAGATCAGCCCCAGCATTTT
.	.	TRBV28	TRBJ1-3	CASMTADRSGNTIYF	TGTGCCAGCATGACAGCCGACCGCTCTGGAAACACCATATATTTT
.	.	TRBV15	TRBJ2-7	CATSREKPLGTIRHEQYF	TGTGCCACCAGCAGAGAGAAGCCTCTAGGTACGATAAGGCACGAGCAGTACTTC
.	TRBD1	TRBV6-5	TRBJ1-2	CASRDGQGWYGYTF	TGTGCCAGCAGAGACGGACAGGGGTGGTATGGCTACACCTTC
.	.	TRBV28	TRBJ1-2	CASTSDNNYGYTF	TGTGCCAGCACCTCGGACAATAACTATGGCTACACCTTC
.	TRBD2	TRBV6-5	TRBJ2-1	CASSYLAGVWDEQFF	TGTGCCAGCAGTTACCTAGCGGGGGTGTGGGATGAGCAGTTCTTC
once	.	TRBV28	TRBJ2-1	CASSTRVSRLFF	TGTGCCAGCAGTACACGGGTCTCTCGGTTGTTCTTC
.	TRBD1	TRBV4-2	TRBJ2-7	CASSQEDRGHPYEQYF	TGTGCCAGCAGCCAAGAAGACAGGGGGCATCCCTACGAGCAGTACTTC
.	TRBD2	TRBV7-6	TRBJ2-1	CASSLVRAGGFYNEQFF	TGTGCCAGCAGCTTAGTAAGGGCGGGAGGCTTCTACAATGAGCAGTTCTTC
.	.	TRBV5-1	TRBJ1-4	CASSLRGGDEKLFF	TGCGCCAGCAGCTTAAGGGGCGGAGATGAAAAACTGTTTTTT
once	.	TRBV28	TRBJ1-2	CASSSQAYYGYTF	TGTGCCAGCAGTTCACAGGCTTACTATGGCTACACCTTC
.	.	TRBV2	TRBJ1-1	CASSDQYNTEAFF	TGTGCCAGCAGTGACCAGTACAACACTGAAGCTTTCTTT
.	TRBD2	TRBV7-9	TRBJ2-1	CASSSGLAGFNEQFF	TGTGCCAGCAGCTCGGGACTAGCGGGCTTCAATGAGCAGTTCTTC
.	.	TRBV28	TRBJ2-5	CASSLLAGVGQETQYF	TGTGCCAGCAGTTTATTAGCCGGAGTGGGGCAAGAGACCCAGTACTTC
.	TRBD1	TRBV27	TRBJ2-7	CASSLSGTGGWYEQYF	TGTGCCAGCAGTTTATCGGGTACAGGGGGCTGGTACGAGCAGTACTTC